The rows below give T cell receptor beta chains drawn from one sample of a study of T cell responses to AZD1222 COVID-19 vaccine. Sequencing used immunoSEQ multiplex PCR; TCRdb keeps in-frame clones, though not all of them. The sample holds around 100,000 clones, 90% seen once. Material: peripheral blood, obtained on day 0 of AZD1222 vaccination. The origin of the receptors is an adult in good health. Each CDR3 is given without its conserved first and last residue. The order of the fields is D gene, V gene, J gene, CDR3 protein. The D gene is left open where the match is weak.

NA	TRBV27	TRBJ1-1	ASSSNTEAF
NA	TRBV7-2	TRBJ1-5	ASSLVGSNQPQH
TRBD1	TRBV19	TRBJ2-7	ASSMDRGTYEQY
TRBD2	TRBV7-3	TRBJ2-1	ASSQRTSGVNEQF
NA	TRBV5-6	TRBJ2-7	ASSSQQGAYEQY
NA	TRBV29-1	TRBJ1-1	SVERRLNTEAF
TRBD2	TRBV4-3	TRBJ2-1	ASSPRTSGGYNEQF
NA	TRBV6-1	TRBJ1-6	ASSAAGGDSPLH
NA	TRBV2	TRBJ2-5	ASSRDEETQY
TRBD2	TRBV29-1	TRBJ2-3	SVEDPLAESTDTQY
NA	TRBV2	TRBJ1-6	ASSGGLRGGNSPLH
NA	TRBV18	TRBJ1-2	ASSPRTANGYT
NA	TRBV30	TRBJ1-2	AWSDSRVYGYT
NA	TRBV6-2/TRBV6-3	TRBJ1-1	ASSYLSVREAF
NA	TRBV19	TRBJ1-4	ASSPDRRDEKLF
NA	TRBV6-5	TRBJ1-2	ASSLTANYGYT
TRBD1	TRBV25-1	TRBJ1-5	ASSDGQGSNQPQH
NA	TRBV27	TRBJ2-7	ASSFPYEQY
NA	TRBV7-9	TRBJ2-2	ASSFSLLGDYTGELF
NA	TRBV30	TRBJ2-1	AWGRDGIYNEQF
NA	TRBV7-2	TRBJ1-6	ASSLGPGSSPLH
NA	TRBV29-1	TRBJ1-2	SVGAGGGYT
NA	TRBV7-9	TRBJ2-7	ASSSAGTIFSYEQY
TRBD2	TRBV7-2	TRBJ2-3	ASSLALGAGGISDTQY
NA	TRBV18	TRBJ1-1	ASSPLPSGESNTEAF
NA	TRBV5-1	TRBJ2-4	ASSSVQGGANIQY
NA	TRBV21-1	TRBJ1-2	ASDRGITNYGYT